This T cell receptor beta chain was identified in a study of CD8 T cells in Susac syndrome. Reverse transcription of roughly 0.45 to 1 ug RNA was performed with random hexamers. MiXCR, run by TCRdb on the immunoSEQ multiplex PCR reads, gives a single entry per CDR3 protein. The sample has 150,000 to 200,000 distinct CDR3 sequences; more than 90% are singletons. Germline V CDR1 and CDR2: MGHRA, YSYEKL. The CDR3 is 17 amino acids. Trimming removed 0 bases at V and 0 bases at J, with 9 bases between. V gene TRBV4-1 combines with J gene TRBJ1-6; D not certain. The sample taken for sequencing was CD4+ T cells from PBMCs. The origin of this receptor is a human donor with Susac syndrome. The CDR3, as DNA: TGCGCCAGCAGCCAAGAGCAGTCTCCCTCCTATAATTCACCCCTCCACTTT. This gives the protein CASSQEQSPSYNSPLHF.